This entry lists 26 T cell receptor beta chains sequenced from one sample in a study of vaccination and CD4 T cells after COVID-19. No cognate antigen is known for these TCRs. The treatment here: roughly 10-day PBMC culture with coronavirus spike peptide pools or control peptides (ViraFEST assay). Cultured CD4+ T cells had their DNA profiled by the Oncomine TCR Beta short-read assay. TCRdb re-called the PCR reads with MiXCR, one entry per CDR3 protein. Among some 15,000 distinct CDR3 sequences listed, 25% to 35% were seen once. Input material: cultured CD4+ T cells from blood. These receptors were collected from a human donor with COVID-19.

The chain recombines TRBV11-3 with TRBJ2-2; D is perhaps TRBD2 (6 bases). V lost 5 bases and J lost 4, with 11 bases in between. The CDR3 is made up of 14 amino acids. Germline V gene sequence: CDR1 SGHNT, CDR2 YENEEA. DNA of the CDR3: TGTGCCAGCAGCGGAGGGACGGGCACCGGGGAGCTGTTTTTT. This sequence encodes CASSGGTGTGELFF. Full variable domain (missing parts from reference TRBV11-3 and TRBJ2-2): EAGVVQSPRYKIIEKKQPVAFWCNPISGHNTLYWYLQNLGQGPELLIRYENEEAVDDSQLPKDRFSAERLKGVDSTLKIQPAELGDSAVYLCASSGGTGTGELFFGEGSRLTVL.

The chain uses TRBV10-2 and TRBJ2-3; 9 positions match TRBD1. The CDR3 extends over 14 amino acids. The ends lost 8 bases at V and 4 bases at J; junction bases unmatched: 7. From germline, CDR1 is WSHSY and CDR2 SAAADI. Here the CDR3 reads CASALQGASDTQYF. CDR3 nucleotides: TGCGCCAGCGCACTACAGGGGGCATCAGATACGCAGTATTTT.

The CDR3 region is CASSLAGTGELFF. Written as DNA, the CDR3 is TGTGCCAGCAGCTTAGCTGGCACCGGGGAGCTGTTTTTT. The genes are TRBV7-9 and TRBJ2-2; D unclear. The V gene lost 0 bases and the J gene lost 4 bases, with 3 bases spanning the gap. Germline loops: CDR1 SEHNR, CDR2 FQNEAQ (reference sequence). This CDR3 spans 13 amino acids. The full variable domain, in which reference TRBV7-9 and TRBJ2-2 provide the parts outside the CDR3, is DTGVSQNPRHKITKRGQNVTFRCDPISEHNRLYWYRQTLGQGPEFLTYFQNEAQLEKSRLLSDRFSAERPKGSFSTLEIQRTEQGDSAMYLCASSLAGTGELFFGEGSRLTVL.

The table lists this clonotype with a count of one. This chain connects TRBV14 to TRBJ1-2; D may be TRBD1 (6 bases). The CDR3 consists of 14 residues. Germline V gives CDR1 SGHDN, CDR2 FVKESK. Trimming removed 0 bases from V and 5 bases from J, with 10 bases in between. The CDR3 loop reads CASSQDRGRYGYTF. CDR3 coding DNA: TGTGCCAGCAGCCAAGACAGGGGACGGTATGGCTACACCTTC.

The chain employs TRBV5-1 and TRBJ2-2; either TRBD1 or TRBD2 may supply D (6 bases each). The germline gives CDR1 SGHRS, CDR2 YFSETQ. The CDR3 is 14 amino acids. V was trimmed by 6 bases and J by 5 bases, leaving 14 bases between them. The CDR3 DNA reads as TGCGCCAGCAACCCGGGGGCCCCGACCGGGGAGCTGTTTTTT. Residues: CASNPGAPTGELFF.

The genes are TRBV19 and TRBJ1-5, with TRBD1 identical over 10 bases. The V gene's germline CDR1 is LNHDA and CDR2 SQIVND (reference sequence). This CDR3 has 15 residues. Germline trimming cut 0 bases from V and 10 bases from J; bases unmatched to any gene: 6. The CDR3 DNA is TGTGCCAGTAGTATAGATGGGACAGGGGTGGCTCCCCAGCATTTT. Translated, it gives CASSIDGTGVAPQHF.

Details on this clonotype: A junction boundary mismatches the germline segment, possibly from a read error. Here the CDR3 reads CASSPLPGQGETQYF. The CDR3 region has the DNA TGTGCTAGCAGCCCACTTCCGGGACAGGGGGAGACCCAGTACTTC. This chain joins TRBV7-7 and TRBJ2-5; 10 nucleotides agree with TRBD1. The CDR3 is 15 residues long. In germline, CDR1 is SSHAT, CDR2 FNYEAQ (reference sequence).

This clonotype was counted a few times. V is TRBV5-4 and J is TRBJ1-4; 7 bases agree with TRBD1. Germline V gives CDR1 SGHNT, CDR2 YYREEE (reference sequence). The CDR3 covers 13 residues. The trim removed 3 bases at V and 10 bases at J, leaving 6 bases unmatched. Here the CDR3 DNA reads TGTGCCAGCAGCTGGTGGGACAGCAGAAAACTGTTTTTT. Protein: CASSWWDSRKLFF. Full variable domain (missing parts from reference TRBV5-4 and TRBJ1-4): ETGVTQSPTHLIKTRGQQVTLRCSSQSGHNTVSWYQQALGQGPQFIFQYYREEENGRGNFPPRFSGLQFPNYSSELNVNALELDDSALYLCASSWWDSRKLFFGSGTQLSVL.

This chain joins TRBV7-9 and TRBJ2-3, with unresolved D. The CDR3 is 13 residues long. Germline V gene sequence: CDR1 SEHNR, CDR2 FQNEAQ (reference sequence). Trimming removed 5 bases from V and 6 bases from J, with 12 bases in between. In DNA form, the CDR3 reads TGTGCCAGCAGCCCTACCTTGGGGGATACGCAGTATTTT. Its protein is CASSPTLGDTQYF.

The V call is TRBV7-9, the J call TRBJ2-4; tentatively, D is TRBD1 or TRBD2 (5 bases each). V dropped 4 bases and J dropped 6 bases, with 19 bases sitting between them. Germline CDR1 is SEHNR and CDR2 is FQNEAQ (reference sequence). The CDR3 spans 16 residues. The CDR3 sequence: CASSSSRGVSRNIQYF. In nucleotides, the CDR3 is TGTGCCAGCAGCTCGTCTAGAGGGGTCAGCAGAAACATTCAGTACTTC.

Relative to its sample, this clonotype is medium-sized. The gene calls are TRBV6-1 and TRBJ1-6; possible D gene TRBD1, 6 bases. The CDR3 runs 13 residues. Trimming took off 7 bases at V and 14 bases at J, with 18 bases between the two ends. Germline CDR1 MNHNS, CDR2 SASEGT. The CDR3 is CASTIVPGQSLHF. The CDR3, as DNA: TGTGCCAGCACCATAGTCCCAGGACAGTCCCTCCACTTT.

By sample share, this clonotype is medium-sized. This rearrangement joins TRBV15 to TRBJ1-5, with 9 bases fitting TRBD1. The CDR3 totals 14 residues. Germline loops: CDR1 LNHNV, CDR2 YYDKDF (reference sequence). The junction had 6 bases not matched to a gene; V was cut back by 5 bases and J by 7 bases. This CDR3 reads CATSPDRGYQPQHF. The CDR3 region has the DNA TGTGCCACCAGCCCGGACAGGGGATACCAGCCCCAGCATTTT.

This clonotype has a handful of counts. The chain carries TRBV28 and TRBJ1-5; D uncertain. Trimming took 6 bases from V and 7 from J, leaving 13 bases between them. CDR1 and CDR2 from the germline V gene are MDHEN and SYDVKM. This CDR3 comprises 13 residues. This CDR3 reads CASSPFSGQPQHF. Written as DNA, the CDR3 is TGTGCCAGCAGCCCTTTTTCTGGGCAGCCCCAGCATTTT. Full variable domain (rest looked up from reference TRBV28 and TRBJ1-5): DVKVTQSSRYLVKRTGEKVFLECVQDMDHENMFWYRQDPGLGLRLIYFSYDVKMKEKGDIPEGYSVSREKKERFSLILESASTNQTSMYLCASSPFSGQPQHFGDGTRLSIL.

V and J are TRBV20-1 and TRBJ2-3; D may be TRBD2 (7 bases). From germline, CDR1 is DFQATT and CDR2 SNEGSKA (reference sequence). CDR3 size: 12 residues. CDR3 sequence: CSLRGLTDTQYF. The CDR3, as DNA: TGCAGCTTGCGGGGGCTCACAGATACGCAGTATTTT.

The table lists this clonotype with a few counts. CDR3 in amino acids: CASSATQGTGNTIYF. The CDR3 bases are TGTGCCAGCAGTGCAACTCAGGGCACCGGAAACACCATATATTTT. V usage is TRBV6-1 and J usage is TRBJ1-3, with D possibly matching TRBD1 (5 bases). The CDR3 length is 15 residues. Between the trimmed V and J ends, which lost 4 bases and 4 bases, there was a span of 14 bases. Germline V gene data show CDR1 as MNHNS and CDR2 as SASEGT.

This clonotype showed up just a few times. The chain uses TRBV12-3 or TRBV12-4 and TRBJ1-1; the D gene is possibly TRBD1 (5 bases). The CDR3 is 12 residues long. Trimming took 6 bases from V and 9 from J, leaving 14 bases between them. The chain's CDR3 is CASRYSGTKAFF. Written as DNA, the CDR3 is TGTGCCAGCAGATATTCCGGGACGAAAGCTTTCTTT.

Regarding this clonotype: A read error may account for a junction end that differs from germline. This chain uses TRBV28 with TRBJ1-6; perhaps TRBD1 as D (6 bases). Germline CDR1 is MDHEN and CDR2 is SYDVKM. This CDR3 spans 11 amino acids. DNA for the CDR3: TGTGCCAGCAGGAATGAACGGACAGTCGGCTTT. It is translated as CASRNERTVGF.

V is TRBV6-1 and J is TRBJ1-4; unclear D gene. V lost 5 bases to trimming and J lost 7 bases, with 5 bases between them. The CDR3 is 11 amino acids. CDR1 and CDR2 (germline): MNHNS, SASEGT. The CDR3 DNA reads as TGTGCCAGCAGTCCGGTTGAAAAACTGTTTTTT. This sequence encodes CASSPVEKLFF.

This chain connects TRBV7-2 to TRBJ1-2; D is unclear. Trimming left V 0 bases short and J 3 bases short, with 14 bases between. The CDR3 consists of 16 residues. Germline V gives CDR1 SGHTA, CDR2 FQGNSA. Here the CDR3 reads CASSLAPARPHYGYTF. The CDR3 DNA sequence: TGTGCCAGCAGCTTAGCCCCCGCCAGGCCCCACTATGGCTACACCTTC.

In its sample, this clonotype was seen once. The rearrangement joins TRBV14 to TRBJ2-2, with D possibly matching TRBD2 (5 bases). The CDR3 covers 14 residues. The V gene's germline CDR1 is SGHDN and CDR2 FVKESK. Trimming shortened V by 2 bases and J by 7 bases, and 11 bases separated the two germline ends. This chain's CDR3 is CASSQNFGGGELFF. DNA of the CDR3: TGTGCCAGCAGCCAAAATTTCGGAGGCGGGGAGCTGTTTTTT.

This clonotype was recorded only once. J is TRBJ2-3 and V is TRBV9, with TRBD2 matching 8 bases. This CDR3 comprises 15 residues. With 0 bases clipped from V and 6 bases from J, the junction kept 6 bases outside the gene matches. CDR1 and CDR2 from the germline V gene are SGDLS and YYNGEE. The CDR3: CASSVGAGGGDTQYF. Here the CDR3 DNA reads TGTGCCAGCAGCGTAGGGGCGGGGGGTGGGGATACGCAGTATTTT. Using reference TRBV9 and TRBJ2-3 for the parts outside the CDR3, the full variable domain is DSGVTQTPKHLITATGQRVTLRCSPRSGDLSVYWYQQSLDQGLQFLIQYYNGEERAKGNILERFSAQQFPDLHSELNLSSLELGDSALYFCASSVGAGGGDTQYFGPGTRLTVL.

The DNA for the CDR3 is TGTGCCAGCTCCCCACGGGGAGGGAGGAACACTGAAGCTTTCTTT. This codes for CASSPRGGRNTEAFF. The chain employs TRBV6-2 or TRBV6-3 and TRBJ1-1, with unresolved D. The ends were cut back, 8 bases at V and 1 base at J, with 17 bases in the middle. Looked up from germline, CDR1 is MNHEY and CDR2 is SVGEGT. The CDR3 length is 15 residues.

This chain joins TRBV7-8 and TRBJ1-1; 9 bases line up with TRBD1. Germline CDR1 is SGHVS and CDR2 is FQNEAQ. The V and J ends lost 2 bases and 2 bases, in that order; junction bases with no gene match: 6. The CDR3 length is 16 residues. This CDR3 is CASSLNRGLSNTEAFF. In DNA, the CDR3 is TGTGCCAGCAGCTTAAACAGGGGGCTATCTAACACTGAAGCTTTCTTT.

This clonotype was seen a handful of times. In DNA, the CDR3 is TGTGCCAGCAGCTCCCGTGGGGGTATGGGAAACTATGGCTACACCTTC. Its translation: CASSSRGGMGNYGYTF. The chain recombines TRBV7-9 with TRBJ1-2, with TRBD1 as a possible D gene (5 bases). Germline V CDR1 and CDR2: SEHNR, FQNEAQ (reference sequence). The CDR3 is 16 residues long. V lost 4 bases, J lost 2 bases, and 17 bases lay in between.

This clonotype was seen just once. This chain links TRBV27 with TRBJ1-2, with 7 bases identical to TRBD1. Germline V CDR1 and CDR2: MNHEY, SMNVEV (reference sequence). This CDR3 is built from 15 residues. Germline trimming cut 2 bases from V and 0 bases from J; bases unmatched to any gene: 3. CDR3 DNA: TGTGCCAGCAGTTTACGGGACAGTACTAACTATGGCTACACCTTC. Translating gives CASSLRDSTNYGYTF.

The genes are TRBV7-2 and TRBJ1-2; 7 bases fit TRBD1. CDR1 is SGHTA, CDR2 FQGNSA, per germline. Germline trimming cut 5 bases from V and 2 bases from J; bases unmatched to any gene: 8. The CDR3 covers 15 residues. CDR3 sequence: CASSPLEQGNYGYTF. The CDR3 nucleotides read TGTGCCAGCAGCCCTCTCGAACAGGGGAACTATGGCTACACCTTC.